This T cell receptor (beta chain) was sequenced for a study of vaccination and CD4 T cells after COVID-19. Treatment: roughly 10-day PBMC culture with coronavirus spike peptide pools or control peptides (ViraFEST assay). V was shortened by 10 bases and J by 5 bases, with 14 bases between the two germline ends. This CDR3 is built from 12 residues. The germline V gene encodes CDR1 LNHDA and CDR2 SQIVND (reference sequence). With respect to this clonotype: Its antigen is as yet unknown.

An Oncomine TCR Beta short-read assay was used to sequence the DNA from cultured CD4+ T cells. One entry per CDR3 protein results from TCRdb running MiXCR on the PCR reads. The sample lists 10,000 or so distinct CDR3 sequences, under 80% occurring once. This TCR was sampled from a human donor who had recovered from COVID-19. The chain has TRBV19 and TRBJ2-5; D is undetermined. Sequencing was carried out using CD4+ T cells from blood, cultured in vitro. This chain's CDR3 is CATGRTGETQYF. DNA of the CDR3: TGTGCCACGGGCCGGACCGGGGAGACCCAGTACTTC.